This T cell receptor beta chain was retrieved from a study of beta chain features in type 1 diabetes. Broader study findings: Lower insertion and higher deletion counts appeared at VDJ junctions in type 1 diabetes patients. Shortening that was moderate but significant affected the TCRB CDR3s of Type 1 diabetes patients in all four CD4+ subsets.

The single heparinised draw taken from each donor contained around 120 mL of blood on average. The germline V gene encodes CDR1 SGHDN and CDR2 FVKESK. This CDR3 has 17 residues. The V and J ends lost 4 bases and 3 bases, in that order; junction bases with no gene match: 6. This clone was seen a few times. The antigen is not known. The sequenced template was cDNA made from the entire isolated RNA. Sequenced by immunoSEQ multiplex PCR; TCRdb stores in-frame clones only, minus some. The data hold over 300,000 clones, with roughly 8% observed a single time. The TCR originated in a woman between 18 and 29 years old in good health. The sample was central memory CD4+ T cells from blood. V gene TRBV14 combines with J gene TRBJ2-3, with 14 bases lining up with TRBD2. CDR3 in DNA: TGTGCCAGCAGCCGCCGACTAGCGGGAGGGTGGACAGATACGCAGTATTTT. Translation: CASSRRLAGGWTDTQYF.